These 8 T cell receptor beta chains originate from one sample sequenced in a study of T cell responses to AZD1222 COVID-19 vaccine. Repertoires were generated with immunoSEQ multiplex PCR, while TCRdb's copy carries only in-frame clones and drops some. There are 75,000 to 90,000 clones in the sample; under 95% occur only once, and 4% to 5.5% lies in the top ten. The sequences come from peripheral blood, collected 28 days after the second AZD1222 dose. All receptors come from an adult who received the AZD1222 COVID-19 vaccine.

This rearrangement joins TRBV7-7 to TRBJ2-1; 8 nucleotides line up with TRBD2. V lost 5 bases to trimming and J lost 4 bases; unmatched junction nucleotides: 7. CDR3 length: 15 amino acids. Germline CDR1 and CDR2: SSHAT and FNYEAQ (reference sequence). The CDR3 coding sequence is TGTGCCAGCAGCGTTCGACTAGCGCCTTACAATGAGCAGTTCTTC. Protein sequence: CASSVRLAPYNEQFF.

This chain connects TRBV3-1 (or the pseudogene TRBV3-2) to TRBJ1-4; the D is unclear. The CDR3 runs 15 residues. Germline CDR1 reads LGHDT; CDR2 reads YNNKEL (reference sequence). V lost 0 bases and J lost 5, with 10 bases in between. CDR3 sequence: CASSQDRTPNEKLFF. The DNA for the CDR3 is TGTGCCAGCAGCCAAGATAGAACACCGAATGAAAAACTGTTTTTT.

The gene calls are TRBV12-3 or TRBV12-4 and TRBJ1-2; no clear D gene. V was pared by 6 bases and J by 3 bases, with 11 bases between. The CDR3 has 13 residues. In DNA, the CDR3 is TGTGCCAGCAGACGCCCAGGCGACTATGGCTACACCTTC. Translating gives CASRRPGDYGYTF.

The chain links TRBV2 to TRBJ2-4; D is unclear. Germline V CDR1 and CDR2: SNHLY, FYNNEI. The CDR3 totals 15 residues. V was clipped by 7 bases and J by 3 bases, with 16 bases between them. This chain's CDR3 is CASTPIPVGKNIQYF. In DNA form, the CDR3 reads TGTGCCAGCACCCCCATACCGGTCGGCAAAAACATTCAGTACTTC.

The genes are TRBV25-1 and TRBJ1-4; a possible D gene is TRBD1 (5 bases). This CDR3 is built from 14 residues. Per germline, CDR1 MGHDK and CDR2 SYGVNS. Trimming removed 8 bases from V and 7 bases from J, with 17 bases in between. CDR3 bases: TGTGCCAGCGTCCCGGGGGGGTCTGGTGAAAAACTGTTTTTT. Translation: CASVPGGSGEKLFF. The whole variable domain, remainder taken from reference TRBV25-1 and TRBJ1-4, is EADIYQTPRYLVIGTGKKITLECSQTMGHDKMYWYQQDPGMELHLIHYSYGVNSTEKGDLSSESTVSRIRTEHFPLTLESARPSHTSQYLCASVPGGSGEKLFFGSGTQLSVL.

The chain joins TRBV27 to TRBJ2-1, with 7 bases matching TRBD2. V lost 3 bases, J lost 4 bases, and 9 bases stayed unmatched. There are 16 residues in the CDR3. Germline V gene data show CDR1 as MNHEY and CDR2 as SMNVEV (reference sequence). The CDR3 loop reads CASSFPFERGYNEQFF. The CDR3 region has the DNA TGTGCCAGCAGTTTCCCTTTCGAGCGGGGTTACAATGAGCAGTTCTTC.

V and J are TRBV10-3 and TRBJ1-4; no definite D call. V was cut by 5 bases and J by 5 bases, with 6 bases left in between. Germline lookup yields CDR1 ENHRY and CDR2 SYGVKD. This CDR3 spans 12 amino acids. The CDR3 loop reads CAISPENEKLFF. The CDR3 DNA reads TGTGCCATCAGTCCAGAAAATGAAAAACTGTTTTTT.

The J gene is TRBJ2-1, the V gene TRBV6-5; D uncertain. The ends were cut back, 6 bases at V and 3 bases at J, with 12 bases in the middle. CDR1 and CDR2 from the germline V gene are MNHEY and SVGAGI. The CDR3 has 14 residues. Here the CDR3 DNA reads TGTGCCAGCAGGCTTACTCAAGACTACAATGAGCAGTTCTTC. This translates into CASRLTQDYNEQFF.